A single sample gave rise to the 17 T cell receptor beta chains below, sequenced in a study of CD8 T cells in ankylosing spondylitis (dated by TCRdb to about 2017). The library was built by means of 5' RACE. The listed sequencing device is Illumina HiSeq 2500. TCRdb cleaned the public reads at Q25 with fastp, built clones with MiXCR and kept in-frame beta chains. Rows with a matching CDR3 protein are joined into one entry that keeps the most common DNA and genes. This sample has roughly 230,000 distinct CDR3 sequences in its table, and roughly a tenth of those were observed once. About 3% of the sample belongs to the ten largest clones. Material: blood, either unsorted or a sorted T cell fraction (not recorded which). Every receptor here comes from a male donor with ankylosing spondylitis or in good health (not recorded which).

J is TRBJ2-1 and V is TRBV29-1; TRBD2 matches at 12 bases. The length of the CDR3 is 16 residues. Germline V lookup: CDR1 SQVTM, CDR2 ANQGSEA. CDR3 DNA sequence: TGCACCACCACTCATTCGGGACTAGCGGGTTCCGGTGAGCAGTTCTTC. It codes for CTTTHSGLAGSGEQFF.

This clonotype has only a few counts. The chain carries TRBV4-1 and TRBJ1-2, with 9 bases identical to TRBD1. J was trimmed by 2 bases and V by 1 base; bases with no gene match: 11. CDR3 size: 18 residues. Germline values: CDR1 MGHRA, CDR2 YSYEKL. CDR3 residues: CASSQVPPPGTGNYGYTF. CDR3 nucleotide sequence: TGCGCCAGCAGCCAAGTTCCCCCTCCCGGGACAGGGAACTATGGCTACACCTTC.

This clonotype was observed a handful of times. The rearrangement links TRBV30 to TRBJ2-2; no clear D. The ends were cut back, 2 bases at V and 6 bases at J, with 13 bases in the middle. The CDR3 contains 14 residues. Germline V gives CDR1 GTSNPN, CDR2 SVGIG (reference sequence). The CDR3 DNA reads TGTGCCTGGAGTAGGCCCAGCAGGCCCGGGGAGCTGTTTTTT. Amino acid sequence: CAWSRPSRPGELFF.

The chain links TRBV2 to TRBJ2-7; 13 nucleotides agree with TRBD2. The V segment lost 6 bases and the J segment 2 bases; nucleotides outside the gene matches: 1. Germline V gene sequence: CDR1 SNHLY, CDR2 FYNNEI. This CDR3 is built from 14 residues. The CDR3 DNA sequence: TGTGCCAGCAGCGGGACTAGCGGGACCTACGAGCAGTACTTC. Its protein product is CASSGTSGTYEQYF.

This clonotype has a count of ten or more. V usage is TRBV9 and J usage is TRBJ2-3, with D possibly matching TRBD2 (5 bases). The CDR3 has 16 residues. The V and J ends lost 0 bases and 2 bases respectively, with 13 bases between them. Germline lookup yields CDR1 SGDLS and CDR2 YYNGEE. CDR3 amino acids: CASSVARTHLTDTQYF. The CDR3 nucleotides read TGTGCCAGCAGCGTAGCTAGGACTCATCTCACAGATACGCAGTATTTT.

In its sample, this clonotype was seen a few times. This chain uses TRBV27 with TRBJ2-1; D gene ambiguous. From germline, CDR1 is MNHEY and CDR2 SMNVEV (reference sequence). Deletions cut 2 bases from V and 7 bases from J, with 15 bases between. The CDR3 loop spans 15 amino acids. CDR3 DNA: TGTGCCAGCAGTTTAAAAATAGTCAGCCAGAATGAGCAGTTCTTC. It is translated as CASSLKIVSQNEQFF.

The rearrangement joins TRBV14 to TRBJ2-3; 8 bases match TRBD2. Germline loops: CDR1 SGHDN, CDR2 FVKESK. The V segment lost 4 bases and the J segment 4 bases; nucleotides outside the gene matches: 13. CDR3 length: 17 residues. The CDR3 DNA reads TGTGCCAGCAGCCCCCTCCGAGGGACTAGTAATTCAGATACGCAGTATTTT. This encodes CASSPLRGTSNSDTQYF.

This clonotype was counted many times. CDR3 protein: CAINQGPGQPQHF. DNA of the CDR3: TGTGCCATCAACCAGGGTCCGGGTCAGCCCCAGCATTTT. The chain is built from TRBV10-3 and TRBJ1-5, with a possible D match to TRBD1 (5 bases). CDR1 is ENHRY, CDR2 SYGVKD, per germline. V lost 7 bases and J lost 6, with 13 bases in between. The CDR3 is 13 residues long.

The J gene is TRBJ1-5, the V gene TRBV20-1; D remains unclear. Germline loops: CDR1 DFQATT, CDR2 SNEGSKA (reference sequence). The CDR3 covers 15 residues. The CDR3 nucleotides are TGCTCCTGCGGCCAGGCGAAGGGCGAGAAGCAGCCCCAGCATTTT. It specifies CSCGQAKGEKQPQHF.

This clonotype was seen more than once but under ten times. J is TRBJ2-1 and V is TRBV6-4, with 9 bases fitting TRBD1. Germline loops: CDR1 MRHNA, CDR2 SNTAGT. This CDR3 is 15 amino acids long. Trimming took 0 bases from V and 8 from J; bases not matched to a gene: 5. DNA of the CDR3: TGTGCCAGCAGTGACTCGGAGGACAGGGGCGATGAGCAGTTCTTC. Encoded protein: CASSDSEDRGDEQFF.

The table lists this clonotype with many counts. The chain carries TRBV29-1 and TRBJ2-5, with a tentative D call TRBD2 (5 bases). Trimming removed 7 bases from V and 5 bases from J, with 14 bases in between. Germline V gene data show CDR1 as SQVTM and CDR2 as ANQGSEA. The CDR3 has 12 amino acids. The CDR3 protein is CSGRTPWETQYF. CDR3 in DNA: TGCAGCGGAAGGACTCCGTGGGAGACCCAGTACTTC.

As to this clonotype: A read error may be the cause here, since a much bigger clone is one base away. V gene TRBV20-1 combines with J gene TRBJ1-1, with a possible D match to TRBD1 (6 bases). There are 15 residues in the CDR3. Trimming shortened V by 6 bases and J by 3 bases, and 20 bases separated the two germline ends. Germline loops: CDR1 DFQATT, CDR2 SNEGSKA (reference sequence). DNA for the CDR3: TGCAGTGCCAGTAATTCACAGGGACTGTACACTGAAGCTTTCTTT. The encoded protein is CSASNSQGLYTEAFF.

This clonotype was seen many times. This chain joins TRBV12-3 or TRBV12-4 and TRBJ1-2, with D unclear. Trimming shortened V by 3 bases and J by 7 bases, and 3 bases separated the two germline ends. This CDR3 is 10 amino acids long. CDR3 nucleotides: TGTGCCAGCAGTTTCGCTGGCTACACCTTC. Encoded protein: CASSFAGYTF.

This clonotype has at least ten counts. The chain joins TRBV6-1 to TRBJ2-7; TRBD2 matches at 13 bases. The CDR3 has 18 residues. V was pared by 6 bases and J by 7 bases, with 18 bases of the junction left unmatched. Germline V lookup: CDR1 MNHNS, CDR2 SASEGT. In nucleotides, the CDR3 is TGTGCCAGCAGCAGCCTTCCCGGGACTAGCGGGACCCAAGGGGAGCAGTACTTC. Encoded protein: CASSSLPGTSGTQGEQYF.

This clonotype was observed many times. This chain links TRBV12-3 or TRBV12-4 with TRBJ2-2; 8 bases are a match to TRBD2. Unmatched junction bases numbered 8, after V lost 6 bases and J lost 5 bases. This CDR3 is built from 15 residues. The CDR3 nucleotides read TGTGCCAGCAGCAAAAGCGGGGGCCTAACCGGGGAGCTGTTTTTT. It is translated as CASSKSGGLTGELFF.

This clonotype was detected many times. The gene calls are TRBV7-8 and TRBJ1-2; D not resolved. Trimming shortened V by 1 base and J by 3 bases, and 9 bases separated the two germline ends. Germline values: CDR1 SGHVS, CDR2 FQNEAQ. The CDR3 covers 14 residues. The CDR3 spells CASSLDAGHYGYTF. CDR3 DNA sequence: TGTGCCAGCAGCTTAGACGCTGGACACTATGGCTACACCTTC.

This clonotype was counted ten times or more. In DNA, the CDR3 is TGTGCCAGCAGACGGGGCAGGGTGGCGACTGAAGCTTTCTTT. Translated: CASRRGRVATEAFF. V is TRBV5-6 and J is TRBJ1-1; a possible D gene is TRBD1 (5 bases). The CDR3 sequence is 14 residues long. The V and J ends lost 5 bases and 5 bases respectively, with 16 bases between them. Germline loops: CDR1 SGHDT, CDR2 YYEEEE.